Below are 10 T cell receptor beta chains sequenced from a single sample in a study of T cell changes during pregnancy in multiple sclerosis. The data were produced by immunoSEQ multiplex PCR, yet TCRdb's version contains in-frame clones alone and is incomplete. The sample contains under 70,000 clones, about nine tenths of which appear only once. Sequencing was performed on peripheral blood, taken in the third trimester of pregnancy. The origin of the receptors is a female donor in good health, enrolled as a control in a pregnancy study.

The chain is built from TRBV19 and TRBJ1-5, with 7 bases aligning to TRBD1. Germline CDR1 is LNHDA and CDR2 is SQIVND (reference sequence). After removal of 9 bases from V and 6 bases from J, the junction contained 5 bases not matched to a gene. The CDR3 runs to 12 residues. CDR3 nucleotides: TGTGCCAGCACCACAGGGGCTCAGCCCCAGCATTTT. It encodes CASTTGAQPQHF.

CDR3 sequence (DNA): TGTGCCAGCTCCAGCGGTCCCTCCTACAATGAGCAGTTCTTC. Its translation is CASSSGPSYNEQFF. The rearrangement links TRBV19 to TRBJ2-1; D perhaps matches TRBD2 (5 bases). This CDR3 has 14 residues. Looked up from germline, CDR1 is LNHDA and CDR2 is SQIVND (reference sequence). Trimming removed 9 bases from V and 0 bases from J, with 12 bases in between.

This clone has just a few counts. The chain carries TRBV6-5 and TRBJ1-4, with D perhaps matching TRBD1 (5 bases). The CDR3 runs 14 residues. Trimming removed 2 bases from V and 7 bases from J, with 11 bases in between. CDR1 and CDR2 from the germline V gene are MNHEY and SVGAGI. The CDR3 here is CASSYGREVEKLFF. The CDR3 bases are TGTGCCAGCAGTTACGGCAGGGAAGTTGAAAAACTGTTTTTT.

The CDR3 coding sequence is TGCGCCAGCAGCCAAGATGCAGGGGAAAACACTGAAGCTTTCTTT. This encodes CASSQDAGENTEAFF. V usage is TRBV4-1 and J usage is TRBJ1-1, with a tentative D call TRBD1 (6 bases). The CDR3 is 15 residues long. From germline, CDR1 is MGHRA and CDR2 YSYEKL. Trimming cost V 0 bases and J 2 bases, with 10 bases left between them.

In the case of this clone: The sample contains more than one DNA sequence encoding this CDR3. The V and J genes are TRBV5-1 and TRBJ1-2; D might be TRBD1 (6 bases). V was shortened by 0 bases and J by 4 bases, with 7 bases between the two germline ends. The CDR3 loop spans 13 amino acids. Germline loops: CDR1 SGHRS, CDR2 YFSETQ. The DNA for the CDR3 is TGCGCCAGCAGCTTGGGACAGGTCTATGGCTACACCTTC. It yields the protein CASSLGQVYGYTF.

This sequence joins TRBV2 and TRBJ1-2; D might be TRBD1 (5 bases). The CDR3 runs 13 residues. Germline V gene sequence: CDR1 SNHLY, CDR2 FYNNEI. The V and J ends lost 6 bases and 7 bases respectively, with 15 bases between them. The CDR3 nucleotides are TGTGCCAGCAGGGTAGGGGTCGGGGGTGGCTACACCTTC. This encodes CASRVGVGGGYTF.

The gene calls are TRBV11-2 and TRBJ1-1, with D hard to call. Per the germline V gene, CDR1 is SGHAT and CDR2 is FQNNGV. V gave up 2 bases and J gave up 2 bases, with 9 bases separating them. The CDR3 consists of 14 residues. CDR3: CASSLRGDNTEAFF. The CDR3 coding sequence is TGTGCCAGCAGCTTACGAGGTGATAACACTGAAGCTTTCTTT.

Only one count was recorded for this clone. The V and J genes are TRBV6-5 and TRBJ1-5; 7 bases line up with TRBD1. V dropped 7 bases and J dropped 0; count of bases not matched to a gene: 6. Germline V gives CDR1 MNHEY, CDR2 SVGAGI. This CDR3 is 15 amino acids long. The CDR3 loop reads CASNLTGYSNQPQHF. DNA for the CDR3: TGTGCCAGCAACTTGACAGGGTATAGCAATCAGCCCCAGCATTTT.

The rearrangement uses TRBV28 and TRBJ2-3; no firm D call. The CDR3 spans 15 residues. Deletions cut 2 bases from V and 0 bases from J, with 9 bases between. Germline-derived CDR1 and CDR2 are MDHEN and SYDVKM. The CDR3 region is CASSLSAFSTDTQYF. The CDR3, as DNA: TGTGCCAGCAGTTTAAGTGCGTTTAGCACAGATACGCAGTATTTT.

This CDR3 is CASSKRTGSLYEQYF. DNA of the CDR3: TGTGCCAGCTCGAAACGAACTGGGAGTCTTTACGAGCAGTACTTC. The gene calls are TRBV18 and TRBJ2-7, with a possible D match to TRBD2 (5 bases). This CDR3 spans 15 amino acids. The germline V gene encodes CDR1 KGHSH and CDR2 LQKENI. V was clipped by 6 bases and J by 4 bases, with 19 bases between them.